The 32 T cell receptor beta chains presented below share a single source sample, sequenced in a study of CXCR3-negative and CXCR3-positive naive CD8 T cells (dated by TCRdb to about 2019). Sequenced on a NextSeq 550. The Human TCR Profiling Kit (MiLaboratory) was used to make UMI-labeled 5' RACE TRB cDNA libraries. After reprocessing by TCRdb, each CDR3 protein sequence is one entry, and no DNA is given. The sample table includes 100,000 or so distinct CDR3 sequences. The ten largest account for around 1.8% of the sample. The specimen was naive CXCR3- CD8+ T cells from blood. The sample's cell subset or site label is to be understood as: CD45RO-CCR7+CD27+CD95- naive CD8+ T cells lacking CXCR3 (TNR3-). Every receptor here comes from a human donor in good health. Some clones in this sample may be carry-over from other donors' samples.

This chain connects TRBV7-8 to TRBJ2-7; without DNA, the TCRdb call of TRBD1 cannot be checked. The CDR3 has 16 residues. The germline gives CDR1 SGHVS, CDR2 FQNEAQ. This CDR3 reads CASSLRTSAPGREQYF.

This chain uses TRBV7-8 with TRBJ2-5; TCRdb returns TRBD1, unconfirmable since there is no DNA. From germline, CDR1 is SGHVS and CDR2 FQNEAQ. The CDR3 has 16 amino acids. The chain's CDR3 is CASSTGLGPPQETQYF.

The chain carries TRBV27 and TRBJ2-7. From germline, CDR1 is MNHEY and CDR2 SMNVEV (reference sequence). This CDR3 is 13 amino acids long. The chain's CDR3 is CASSLGQSYEQYF.

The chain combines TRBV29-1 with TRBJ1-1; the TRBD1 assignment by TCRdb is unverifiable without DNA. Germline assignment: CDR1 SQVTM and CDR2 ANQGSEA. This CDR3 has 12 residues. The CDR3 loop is CSVVSGGAEAFF.

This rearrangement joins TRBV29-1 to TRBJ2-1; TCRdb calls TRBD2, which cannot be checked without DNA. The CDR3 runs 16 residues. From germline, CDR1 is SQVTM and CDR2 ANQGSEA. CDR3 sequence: CSVEASGLAGVNEQFF.

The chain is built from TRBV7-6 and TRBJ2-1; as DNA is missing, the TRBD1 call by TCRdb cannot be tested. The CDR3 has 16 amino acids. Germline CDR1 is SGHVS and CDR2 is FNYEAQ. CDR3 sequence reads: CASSLAYRGRRWEQFF.

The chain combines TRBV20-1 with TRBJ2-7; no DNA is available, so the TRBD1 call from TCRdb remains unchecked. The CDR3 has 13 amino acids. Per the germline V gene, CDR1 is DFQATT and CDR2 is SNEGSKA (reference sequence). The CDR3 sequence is CSARQGRTYEQYF.

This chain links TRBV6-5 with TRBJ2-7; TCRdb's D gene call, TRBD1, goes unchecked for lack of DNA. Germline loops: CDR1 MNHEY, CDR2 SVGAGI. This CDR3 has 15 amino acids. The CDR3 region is CASSSPRQGFYEQYF.

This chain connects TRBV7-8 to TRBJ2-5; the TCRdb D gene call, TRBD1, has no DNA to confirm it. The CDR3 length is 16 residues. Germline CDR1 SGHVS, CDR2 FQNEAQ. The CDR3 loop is CASSPLGGGGPETQYF.

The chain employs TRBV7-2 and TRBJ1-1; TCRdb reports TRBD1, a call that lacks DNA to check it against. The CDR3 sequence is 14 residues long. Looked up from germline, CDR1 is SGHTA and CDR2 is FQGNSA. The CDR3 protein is CASSFGQLNTEAFF.

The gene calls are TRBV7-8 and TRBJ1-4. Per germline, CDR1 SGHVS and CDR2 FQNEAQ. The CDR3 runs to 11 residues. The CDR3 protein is CASSPAEKLFF.

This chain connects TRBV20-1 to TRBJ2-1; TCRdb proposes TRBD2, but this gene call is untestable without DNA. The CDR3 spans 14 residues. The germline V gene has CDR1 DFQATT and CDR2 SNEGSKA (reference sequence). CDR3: CSARGTSGYNEQFF.

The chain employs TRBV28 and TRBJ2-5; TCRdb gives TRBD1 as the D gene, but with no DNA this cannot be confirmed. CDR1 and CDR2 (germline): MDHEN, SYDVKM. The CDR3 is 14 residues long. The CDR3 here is CASSVPSGGETQYF.

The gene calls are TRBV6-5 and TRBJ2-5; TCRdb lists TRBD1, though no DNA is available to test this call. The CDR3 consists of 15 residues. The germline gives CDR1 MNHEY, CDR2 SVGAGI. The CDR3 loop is CASTRTGAGGETQYF.

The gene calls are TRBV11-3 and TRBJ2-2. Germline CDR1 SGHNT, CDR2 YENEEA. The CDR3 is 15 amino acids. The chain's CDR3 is CASSFGFSDTGELFF.

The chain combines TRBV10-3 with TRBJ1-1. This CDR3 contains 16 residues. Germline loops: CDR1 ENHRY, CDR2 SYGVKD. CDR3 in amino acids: CAISEYDVRRDTEAFF.

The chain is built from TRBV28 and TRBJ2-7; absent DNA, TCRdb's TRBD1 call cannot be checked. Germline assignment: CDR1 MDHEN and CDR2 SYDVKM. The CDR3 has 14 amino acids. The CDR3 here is CASREPGTENEQYF. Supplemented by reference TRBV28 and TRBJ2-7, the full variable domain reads DVKVTQSSRYLVKRTGEKVFLECVQDMDHENMFWYRQDPGLGLRLIYFSYDVKMKEKGDIPEGYSVSREKKERFSLILESASTNQTSMYLCASREPGTENEQYFGPGTRLTVT.

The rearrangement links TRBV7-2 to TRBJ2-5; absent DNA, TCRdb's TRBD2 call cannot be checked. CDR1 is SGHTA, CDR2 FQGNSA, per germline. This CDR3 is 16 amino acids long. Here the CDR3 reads CASSLAASGIQETQYF.

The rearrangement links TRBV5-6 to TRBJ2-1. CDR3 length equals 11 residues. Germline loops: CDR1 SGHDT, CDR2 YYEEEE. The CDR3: CASSLSLEQFF. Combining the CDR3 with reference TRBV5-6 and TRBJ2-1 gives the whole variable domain DAGVTQSPTHLIKTRGQQVTLRCSPKSGHDTVSWYQQALGQGPQFIFQYYEEEERQRGNFPDRFSGHQFPNYSSELNVNALLLGDSALYLCASSLSLEQFFGPGTRLTVL.

CDR3 residues: CASSLVAYEQYF. The rearrangement links TRBV28 to TRBJ2-7. CDR3 size: 12 residues. Per germline, CDR1 MDHEN and CDR2 SYDVKM.

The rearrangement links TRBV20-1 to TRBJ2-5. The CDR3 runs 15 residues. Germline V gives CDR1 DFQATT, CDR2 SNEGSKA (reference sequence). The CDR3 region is CSATDGDELGETQYF.

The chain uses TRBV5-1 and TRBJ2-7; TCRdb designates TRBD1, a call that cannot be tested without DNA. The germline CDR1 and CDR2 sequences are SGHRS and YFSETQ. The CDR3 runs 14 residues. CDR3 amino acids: CASSLGTARYEQYF.

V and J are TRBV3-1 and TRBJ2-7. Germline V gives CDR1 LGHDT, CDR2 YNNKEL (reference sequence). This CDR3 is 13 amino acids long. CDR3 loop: CASSLRMSAEQYF.

The CDR3 sequence: CASSQGSHKLLGSYEQYF. V gene TRBV14 combines with J gene TRBJ2-7. Per germline, CDR1 SGHDN and CDR2 FVKESK. The CDR3 has 18 amino acids.

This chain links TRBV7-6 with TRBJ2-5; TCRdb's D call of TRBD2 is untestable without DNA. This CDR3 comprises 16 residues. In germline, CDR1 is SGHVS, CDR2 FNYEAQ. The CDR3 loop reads CASSLELAQPQETQYF.

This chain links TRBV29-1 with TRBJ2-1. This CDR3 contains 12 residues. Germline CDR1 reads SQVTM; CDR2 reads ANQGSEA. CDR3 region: CSVPRTYNEQFF.

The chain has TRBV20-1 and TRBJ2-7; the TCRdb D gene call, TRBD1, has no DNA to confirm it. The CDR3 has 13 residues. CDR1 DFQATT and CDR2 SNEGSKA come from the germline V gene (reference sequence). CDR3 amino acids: CSARGTGNYEQYF.

The CDR3 here is CASSFPMGTDYEQYF. This rearrangement joins TRBV28 to TRBJ2-7; TCRdb's D call of TRBD1 is untestable without DNA. CDR3 length: 15 residues. Germline CDR1 MDHEN, CDR2 SYDVKM.

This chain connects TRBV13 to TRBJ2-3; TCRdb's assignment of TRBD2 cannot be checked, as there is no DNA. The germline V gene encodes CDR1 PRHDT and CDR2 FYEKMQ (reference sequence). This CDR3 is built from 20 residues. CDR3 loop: CASSLLGLAGGKFFTDTQYF. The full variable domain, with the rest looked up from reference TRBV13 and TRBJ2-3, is AAGVIQSPRHLIKEKRETATLKCYPIPRHDTVYWYQQGPGQDPQFLISFYEKMQSDKGSIPDRFSAQQFSDYHSELNMSSLELGDSALYFCASSLLGLAGGKFFTDTQYFGPGTRLTVL.

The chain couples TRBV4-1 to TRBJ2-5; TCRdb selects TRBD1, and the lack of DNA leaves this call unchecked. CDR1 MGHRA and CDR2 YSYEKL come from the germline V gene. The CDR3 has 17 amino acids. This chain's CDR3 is CASSQPSGTGNQETQYF.

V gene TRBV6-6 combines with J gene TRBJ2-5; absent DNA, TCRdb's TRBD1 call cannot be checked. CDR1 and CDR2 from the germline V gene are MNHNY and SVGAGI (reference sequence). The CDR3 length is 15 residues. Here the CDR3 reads CASSPTRSGKETQYF.

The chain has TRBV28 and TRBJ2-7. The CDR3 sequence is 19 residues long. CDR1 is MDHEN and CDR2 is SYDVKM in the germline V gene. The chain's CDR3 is CASSLPAGIILDEYYEQYF.